This TCR beta chain was sequenced during a study of CXCR3-negative and CXCR3-positive naive CD8 T cells. Study-level background: Sequencing yielded approximately 150 million TRB reads, roughly 1.5 +/- 0.3 million per library.

Study results and limitations: With CXCR3 expression partially decreased after cryopreservation, most assays relied on fresh PBMCs. Relative to memory CD8+ cells, whose diversity was much lower, both naive subsets had comparably high diversity. The study found that naive CXCR3-negative and CXCR3-positive cells shared TRBV-TRBJ usage, while memory cells differed. TRB CDR3 hydrophobicity was greater in CXCR3-positive naive cells than in CXCR3-negative naive cells.

This CDR3 is built from 13 residues. CDR1 is KGHSH and CDR2 is LQKENI in the germline V gene. UMI-labeled TRB cDNA libraries were prepared by 5' RACE. TCRdb reprocessed the 5' RACE reads, with one entry per CDR3 protein and no DNA. This repertoire comprises 75,000 to 100,000 distinct CDR3 sequences; its ten largest clones make up 0.85% to 1.4%. Remarks on this clonotype: Its antigen is currently unknown.

Sequencing input: naive CXCR3+ CD8+ T cells from blood. Subset reported: CD45RO-CCR7+CD27+CD95- naive CD8+ T cells expressing CXCR3 (TNR3+). This rearrangement joins TRBV18 to TRBJ2-7. The clonotype was recovered from a human donor in good health. Some clones in this sample may be carry-over from other donors' samples. The CDR3 spells CASSLPGYEEQYF.